These 32 T cell receptor beta chains share one sample of origin, sequenced in a study of CD8 T cells in ankylosing spondylitis. TCRdb recomputed calls from the 5' RACE reads with MiXCR, one row per CDR3 protein. This table has about 160,000 distinct CDR3 sequences, roughly 10% appearing once. The sample consisted of blood, either unsorted or a sorted T cell fraction (not recorded which). All receptors come from a female donor with ankylosing spondylitis or in good health (not recorded which).

This clonotype has a handful of counts. J is TRBJ1-2 and V is TRBV4-1, with unresolved D. The length of the CDR3 is 14 residues. CDR1 is MGHRA and CDR2 is YSYEKL in the germline V gene. Trimming cost V 4 bases and J 1 base, with 10 bases left between them. For the CDR3, the DNA is TGCGCCAGCAGCCCACCCCAACATAACTATGGCTACACCTTC. Translation: CASSPPQHNYGYTF.

The chain joins TRBV6-5 to TRBJ1-2; tentatively, D is TRBD1 (5 bases). This CDR3 has 16 residues. Trimming shortened V by 2 bases and J by 1 base, and 14 bases separated the two germline ends. The germline CDR1 and CDR2 sequences are MNHEY and SVGAGI. This chain's CDR3 is CASSYHGATLNYGYTF. For the CDR3, the DNA is TGTGCCAGCAGTTACCACGGGGCAACACTTAACTATGGCTACACCTTC.

The CDR3, as DNA: TGTGCCTGGAGAAACCCCACCTCCCTAGCGGGCAACAATGAGCAGTTCTTC. This codes for CAWRNPTSLAGNNEQFF. The J gene is TRBJ2-1, the V gene TRBV30, with 8 bases fitting TRBD2. Germline-derived CDR1 and CDR2 are GTSNPN and SVGIG (reference sequence). Germline trimming cut 3 bases from V and 5 bases from J; bases unmatched to any gene: 15. CDR3 length: 17 amino acids.

J is TRBJ2-5 and V is TRBV6-2 or TRBV6-3; the D gene is possibly TRBD1 (6 bases). From germline, CDR1 is MNHEY and CDR2 SVGEGT. Trimming took 6 bases from V and 5 from J, leaving 13 bases between them. The CDR3 is 13 amino acids. CDR3 sequence (DNA): TGTGCCAGCAGCCTACAGGGAACGGAGACCCAGTACTTC. Protein: CASSLQGTETQYF.

This sequence joins TRBV5-1 and TRBJ2-7, with D possibly TRBD1 on 7 matching bases. The V and J ends lost 0 bases and 7 bases respectively, with 17 bases between them. This CDR3 has 15 amino acids. CDR1 and CDR2 from the germline V gene are SGHRS and YFSETQ. CDR3 residues: CASSLVRDSAGEQYF. The DNA of the CDR3 is TGCGCCAGCAGCTTGGTCCGGGACAGCGCGGGAGAGCAGTACTTC.

There are many counts of this clonotype. V usage is TRBV11-2 and J usage is TRBJ2-2; 7 bases are a match to TRBD1. V lost 6 bases to trimming and J lost 2 bases; unmatched junction nucleotides: 9. The CDR3 runs to 16 residues. Germline CDR1 reads SGHAT; CDR2 reads FQNNGV. Written as DNA, the CDR3 is TGTGCCAGCAGGACCTCAAGGGGGCTTAACACCGGGGAGCTGTTTTTT. Translating gives CASRTSRGLNTGELFF.

This sequence joins TRBV2 and TRBJ1-2; TRBD1 matches at 7 bases. Germline V CDR1 and CDR2: SNHLY, FYNNEI. The trim removed 5 bases at V and 2 bases at J, leaving 5 bases unmatched. The CDR3 covers 14 residues. CDR3 loop: CASSSQGPNYGYTF. The CDR3 nucleotides are TGTGCCAGCAGTTCACAGGGGCCCAACTATGGCTACACCTTC. The variable domain in full, completed from reference TRBV2 and TRBJ1-2, reads EPEVTQTPSHQVTQMGQEVILRCVPISNHLYFYWYRQILGQKVEFLVSFYNNEISEKSEIFDDQFSVERPDGSNFTLKIRSTKLEDSAMYFCASSSQGPNYGYTFGSGTRLTVV.

The gene calls are TRBV12-3 or TRBV12-4 and TRBJ2-1; 8 bases fit TRBD2. This CDR3 comprises 15 residues. V lost 6 bases to trimming and J lost 2 bases; unmatched junction nucleotides: 6. The chain's CDR3 is CASSPLAGPYNEQFF. The CDR3, as DNA: TGTGCCAGCAGCCCTCTAGCGGGCCCCTACAATGAGCAGTTCTTC.

The genes are TRBV27 and TRBJ2-1; 11 bases are shared with TRBD2. The germline CDR1 and CDR2 sequences are MNHEY and SMNVEV (reference sequence). The J segment lost 5 bases and the V segment lost 8 bases, leaving 5 bases of the junction unmatched. This CDR3 is 14 amino acids long. CDR3 residues: CASSTSGTNNEQFF. The CDR3 bases are TGTGCCAGCTCGACTAGCGGGACTAACAATGAGCAGTTCTTC.

This clonotype has a handful of counts. This rearrangement joins TRBV24-1 to TRBJ2-1; 14 bases match TRBD2. The J segment lost 4 bases and the V segment lost 2 bases, leaving 9 bases of the junction unmatched. The germline V gene encodes CDR1 KGHDR and CDR2 SFDVKD. The CDR3 totals 19 residues. CDR3 nucleotide sequence: TGTGCCACCAGTGATTCCGGGACTAGCGGGAGAATACCTTACAATGAGCAGTTCTTC. Its protein product is CATSDSGTSGRIPYNEQFF.

The chain carries TRBV4-2 and TRBJ2-3; the match to TRBD2 covers 14 bases. After removal of 10 bases from V and 0 bases from J, the junction contained 12 bases not matched to a gene. The CDR3 covers 18 residues. Germline loops: CDR1 LGHNA, CDR2 YNFKEQ. The CDR3 coding sequence is TGTGCCATGGGCCCCGGGACTAGCGGGAGATCTAGCACAGATACGCAGTATTTT. It translates to CAMGPGTSGRSSTDTQYF.

This clonotype was seen a few times. The rearrangement joins TRBV5-5 to TRBJ2-2; D call uncertain. The CDR3 has 15 amino acids. V was shortened by 4 bases and J by 4 bases, with 14 bases between the two germline ends. Germline V gives CDR1 SGHKS, CDR2 YYEKEE (reference sequence). The CDR3 DNA is TGTGCCAGCAGCGACCAAAGAAGAGTCACCGGGGAGCTGTTTTTT. This codes for CASSDQRRVTGELFF.

This clonotype occurred many times. V and J are TRBV29-1 and TRBJ2-3; 7 nucleotides match TRBD1. Trimming cost V 1 base and J 0 bases; bases outside gene matches: 1. This CDR3 spans 14 amino acids. Looked up from germline, CDR1 is SQVTM and CDR2 is ANQGSEA. The CDR3: CSVEGDRSTDTQYF. CDR3 DNA sequence: TGCAGCGTTGAAGGGGACAGAAGCACAGATACGCAGTATTTT.

This rearrangement joins TRBV5-1 to TRBJ2-7, with 7 nucleotides matching TRBD1. The trim removed 7 bases at V and 0 bases at J, leaving 13 bases unmatched. Germline lookup yields CDR1 SGHRS and CDR2 YFSETQ. This CDR3 spans 16 amino acids. CDR3 loop: CASRSSTGQASYEQYF. The CDR3 nucleotides are TGCGCCAGCCGATCCTCGACAGGGCAAGCCTCCTACGAGCAGTACTTC.

This clonotype was picked up many times. V and J are TRBV5-1 and TRBJ1-1; no definite D call. Trimming stripped 1 base from V and 3 bases from J, with 13 bases between. This CDR3 contains 15 residues. The germline V gene has CDR1 SGHRS and CDR2 YFSETQ. CDR3 sequence: CASSLSPLSDTEAFF. The CDR3 nucleotides read TGCGCCAGCAGCTTGTCTCCTCTGTCGGACACTGAAGCTTTCTTT.

This clonotype was recorded a few times. The chain joins TRBV7-3 to TRBJ2-1, with TRBD2 identical over 12 bases. Germline assignment: CDR1 SGHTA and CDR2 FQGTGA. The CDR3 runs 18 residues. J gave up 6 bases and V 2 bases, and 11 bases lay outside the gene matches. The CDR3 sequence is CASSLYMLAGGPFNEQFF. The CDR3, as DNA: TGTGCCAGCAGCTTATATATGCTAGCGGGAGGGCCCTTCAATGAGCAGTTCTTC.

This chain joins TRBV6-2 or TRBV6-3 and TRBJ2-2; D is ambiguous. The germline V and J ends were trimmed by 0 bases and 5 bases, with 4 bases remaining between them. The CDR3 covers 13 residues. Germline V gene sequence: CDR1 MNHEY, CDR2 SVGEGT. As DNA, the CDR3 is TGTGCCAGCAGTTACTCGAGAACCGGGGAGCTGTTTTTT. Its translation is CASSYSRTGELFF.

This clonotype has just a few counts. This chain links TRBV6-2 or TRBV6-3 with TRBJ2-7; maybe TRBD1 (6 bases). V was clipped by 4 bases and J by 6 bases, with 13 bases between them. This CDR3 is 13 amino acids long. Germline values: CDR1 MNHEY, CDR2 SVGEGT. CDR3: CASSFTGTAEQYF. The CDR3 DNA reads as TGTGCCAGCAGTTTTACAGGGACCGCCGAGCAGTACTTC.

The V call is TRBV2, the J call TRBJ2-4, with D possibly being TRBD1 (6 bases). Germline V gene sequence: CDR1 SNHLY, CDR2 FYNNEI. V lost 0 bases and J lost 4, with 16 bases in between. The CDR3 sequence is 17 residues long. CDR3 nucleotide sequence: TGTGCCAGCAGTGAAGCCTATCGAATAGGGGGTAAAAACATTCAGTACTTC. It codes for CASSEAYRIGGKNIQYF.

Worth noting for this clonotype: This may come from a read error, since a much larger clone is one base off. V gene TRBV2 combines with J gene TRBJ2-3, with TRBD2 identical over 12 bases. The germline gives CDR1 SNHLY, CDR2 FYNNEI. Trimming at V came to 10 bases and at J to 1 base, leaving 9 bases not matched to a gene. This CDR3 is built from 16 residues. CDR3: CAISRTSGMGTDTQYF. DNA for the CDR3: TGTGCCATCAGCAGGACTAGCGGGATGGGCACAGATACGCAGTATTTT.

CDR3 protein: CASSGRNTYEQYF. In nucleotides, the CDR3 is TGCGCCAGCAGTGGAAGGAACACCTACGAGCAGTACTTC. The J gene is TRBJ2-7, the V gene TRBV10-2, with D uncertain. The CDR3 extends over 13 amino acids. The V gene's germline CDR1 is WSHSY and CDR2 SAAADI. Trimming removed 4 bases at V and 2 bases at J, with 9 bases between.

This rearrangement joins TRBV30 to TRBJ2-1; perhaps TRBD1 as D (5 bases). V was trimmed by 5 bases and J by 2 bases, leaving 13 bases between them. Germline-derived CDR1 and CDR2 are GTSNPN and SVGIG (reference sequence). CDR3 length: 14 amino acids. Here the CDR3 DNA reads TGTGCCTGGGGGAAAGGGGTTGCCTACAATGAGCAGTTCTTC. This gives the protein CAWGKGVAYNEQFF.

The chain carries TRBV6-2 or TRBV6-3 and TRBJ2-5, with a possible D match to TRBD2 (5 bases). The CDR3 loop spans 14 amino acids. V was pared by 5 bases and J by 7 bases, with 17 bases between. CDR1 and CDR2 from the germline V gene are MNHEY and SVGEGT. CDR3 region: CASSDGLLEGTQYF. Written as DNA, the CDR3 is TGTGCCAGCAGTGACGGACTCCTAGAGGGGACCCAGTACTTC.

This chain connects TRBV7-9 to TRBJ2-1; TRBD2 is a possible D gene (6 bases). Germline-derived CDR1 and CDR2 are SEHNR and FQNEAQ (reference sequence). Trimming left V 1 base short and J 3 bases short, with 10 bases between. The CDR3 extends over 15 amino acids. CDR3 nucleotide sequence: TGTGCCAGCAGCTTAGAGGCGGGACTCTACAATGAGCAGTTCTTC. This sequence encodes CASSLEAGLYNEQFF.

The gene calls are TRBV4-3 and TRBJ2-1; a weak D match, TRBD2 (6 bases). V shed 0 bases and J shed 4 bases, with 13 bases lying between them. This CDR3 region has 16 residues. The germline gives CDR1 LGHNA, CDR2 YSLEER. CDR3 loop: CASSQDSRETYNEQFF. The CDR3 DNA sequence: TGCGCCAGCAGCCAAGATAGTCGGGAGACATACAATGAGCAGTTCTTC.

This clonotype was detected many times. V is TRBV6-5 and J is TRBJ2-7; 9 bases are a match to TRBD1. Germline loops: CDR1 MNHEY, CDR2 SVGAGI. With 0 bases clipped from V and 7 bases from J, the junction kept 10 bases outside the gene matches. The CDR3 is made up of 16 amino acids. DNA of the CDR3: TGTGCCAGCAGTTACTCGACCCCGAGGGACAGGGAAGAGCAGTACTTC. Translated: CASSYSTPRDREEQYF.

This clonotype was seen only a few times. DNA of the CDR3: TGTGCCAGCAGCCGAGAGGGGAATGAGCAGTTCTTC. Protein product: CASSREGNEQFF. The chain links TRBV7-2 to TRBJ2-1; D tentatively fits TRBD1 or TRBD2 (5 bases each). CDR1 is SGHTA, CDR2 FQGNSA, per germline. CDR3 length: 12 amino acids. Trimming took 5 bases from V and 7 from J, leaving 9 bases between them.

This clonotype appeared many times. V is TRBV25-1 and J is TRBJ1-6, with D possibly being TRBD1 (6 bases). This CDR3 has 15 residues. V was trimmed by 4 bases and J by 7 bases, leaving 14 bases between them. Germline CDR1 reads MGHDK; CDR2 reads SYGVNS. The DNA of the CDR3 is TGTGCCAGCAGTGGCTATGGCAGGGGCAATTCACCCCTCCACTTT. Amino acid sequence: CASSGYGRGNSPLHF.

This clonotype was detected only a few times. The V and J genes are TRBV27 and TRBJ2-7; no clear D gene. The germline V gene has CDR1 MNHEY and CDR2 SMNVEV (reference sequence). V was clipped by 0 bases and J by 2 bases, with 5 bases between them. This CDR3 contains 13 residues. CDR3 sequence reads: CASSLSPTYEQYF. The CDR3 DNA sequence: TGTGCCAGCAGTTTATCCCCAACCTACGAGCAGTACTTC.

This clonotype was detected many times. The genes are TRBV27 and TRBJ2-1; 7 nucleotides align to TRBD2. CDR3 size: 15 residues. J lost 8 bases, V lost 6 bases, and 13 bases had no gene match. Per germline, CDR1 MNHEY and CDR2 SMNVEV (reference sequence). DNA for the CDR3: TGTGCCAGCAGGAATAGCGGGTCTATTTTGGATGAGCAGTTCTTC. It specifies CASRNSGSILDEQFF.

This clonotype was picked up a small number of times. The rearrangement links TRBV5-5 to TRBJ2-7; D is unclear. The CDR3 is 15 residues long. The germline V gene has CDR1 SGHKS and CDR2 YYEKEE (reference sequence). V shed 0 bases and J shed 0 bases, with 10 bases lying between them. CDR3 nucleotide sequence: TGTGCCAGCAGCTTGGGGTACTCCGGCTCCTACGAGCAGTACTTC. Encoded protein: CASSLGYSGSYEQYF.

The genes are TRBV5-1 and TRBJ1-6; D possibly corresponds to TRBD1 (6 bases). Germline assignment: CDR1 SGHRS and CDR2 YFSETQ. The V end was cut by 0 bases, the J end by 10 bases, with 11 bases between. This CDR3 is built from 14 residues. The CDR3 DNA follows: TGCGCCAGCAGCTTGGTGCCAGGGGACTCACCCCTCCACTTT. Protein: CASSLVPGDSPLHF.